This T cell receptor (beta chain) comes out of a study of blood T cell repertoires in COVID-19. Study background: Researchers got acute and convalescent COVID-19 samples from the United States, Italy and Spain. Sources were T cells, B-cell-depleted T cells, or PBMCs; the material itself was cDNA or gDNA.

A single count supports this clone. How the authors handled the data: Cell counts per sample came from amplifying reference gene primers. The table came from immunoSEQ multiplex PCR; TCRdb's copy has only in-frame clones and leaves some out. V and J calls and clone size follow that table, whereas D and trimming were derived from the DNA. The sample has fewer than 40,000 clones; about 85% are singletons. The germline V gene has CDR1 LGHDT and CDR2 YNNKEL (reference sequence). This CDR3 spans 16 amino acids. V shed 2 bases and J 4 bases; nucleotides not matched to a gene: 7. What was sequenced was peripheral blood. V is TRBV3-1 (or the pseudogene TRBV3-2) and J is TRBJ2-3; the match to TRBD2 covers 9 bases. The sequence came from a woman older than 75 with active or convalescent COVID-19. The CDR3 DNA reads as TGTGCCAGCAGCCAATTATCGGGCGGGGGGGCAGATACGCAGTATTTT. It specifies CASSQLSGGGADTQYF.